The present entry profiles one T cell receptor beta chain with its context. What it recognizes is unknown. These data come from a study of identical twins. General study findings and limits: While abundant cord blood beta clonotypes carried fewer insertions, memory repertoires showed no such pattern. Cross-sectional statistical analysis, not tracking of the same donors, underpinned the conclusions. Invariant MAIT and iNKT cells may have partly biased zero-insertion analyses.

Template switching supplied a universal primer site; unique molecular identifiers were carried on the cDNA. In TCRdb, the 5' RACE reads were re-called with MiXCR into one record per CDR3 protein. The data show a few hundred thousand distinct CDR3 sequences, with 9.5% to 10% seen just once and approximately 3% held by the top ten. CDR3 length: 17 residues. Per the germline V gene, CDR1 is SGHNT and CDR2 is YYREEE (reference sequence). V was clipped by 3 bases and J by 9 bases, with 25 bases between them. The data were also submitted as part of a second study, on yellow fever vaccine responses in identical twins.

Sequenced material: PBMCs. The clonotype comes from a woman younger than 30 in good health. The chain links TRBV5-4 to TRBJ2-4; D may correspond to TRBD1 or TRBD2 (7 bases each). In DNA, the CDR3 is TGTGCCAGCAGCTCCTCAATGACAGGGAGGGGGCTCGGCATTCAGTACTTC. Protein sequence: CASSSSMTGRGLGIQYF.